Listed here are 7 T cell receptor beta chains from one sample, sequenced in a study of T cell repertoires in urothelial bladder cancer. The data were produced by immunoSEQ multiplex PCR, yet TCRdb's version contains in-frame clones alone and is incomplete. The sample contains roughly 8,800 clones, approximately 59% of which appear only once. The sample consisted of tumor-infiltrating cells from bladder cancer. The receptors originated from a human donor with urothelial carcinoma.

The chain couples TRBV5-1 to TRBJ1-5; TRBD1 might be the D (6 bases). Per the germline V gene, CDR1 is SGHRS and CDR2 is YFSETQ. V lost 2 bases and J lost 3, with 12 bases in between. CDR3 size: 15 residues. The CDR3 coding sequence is TGCGCCAGCAGCTTAGCAGGGGCACACAATCAGCCCCAGCATTTT. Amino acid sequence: CASSLAGAHNQPQHF.

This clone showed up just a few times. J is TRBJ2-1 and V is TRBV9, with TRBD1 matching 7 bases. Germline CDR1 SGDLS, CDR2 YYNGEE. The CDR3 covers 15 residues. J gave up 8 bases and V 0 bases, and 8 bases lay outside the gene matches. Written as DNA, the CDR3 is TGTGCCAGCAGCGTAGCACAGGGGATTATAGATGAGCAGTTCTTC. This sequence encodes CASSVAQGIIDEQFF.

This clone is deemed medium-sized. The CDR3 nucleotides are TGTGCCAGCAGTGATGGGACAGGGGTATTCAATCAGCCCCAGCATTTT. It codes for CASSDGTGVFNQPQHF. The chain combines TRBV2 with TRBJ1-5; 10 bases align to TRBD1. The CDR3 totals 16 residues. Looked up from germline, CDR1 is SNHLY and CDR2 is FYNNEI. V shed 3 bases and J 3 bases; nucleotides not matched to a gene: 5.

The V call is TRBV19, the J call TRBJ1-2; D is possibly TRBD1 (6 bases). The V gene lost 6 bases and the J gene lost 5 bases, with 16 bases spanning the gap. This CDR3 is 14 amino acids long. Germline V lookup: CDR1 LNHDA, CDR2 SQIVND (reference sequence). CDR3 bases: TGTGCCAGTAGACGGACCGGGACAAGATATGGCTACACCTTC. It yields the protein CASRRTGTRYGYTF.

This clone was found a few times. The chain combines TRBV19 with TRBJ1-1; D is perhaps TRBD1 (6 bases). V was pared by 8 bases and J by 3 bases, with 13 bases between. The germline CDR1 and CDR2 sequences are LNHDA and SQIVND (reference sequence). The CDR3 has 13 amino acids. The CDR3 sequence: CASAPRGDTEAFF. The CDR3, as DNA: TGTGCCAGTGCTCCGAGGGGGGACACTGAAGCTTTCTTT.

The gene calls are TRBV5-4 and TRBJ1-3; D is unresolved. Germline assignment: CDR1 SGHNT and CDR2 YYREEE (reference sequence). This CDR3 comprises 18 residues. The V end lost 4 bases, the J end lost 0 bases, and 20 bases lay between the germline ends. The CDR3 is CASSPGPYTPYSGNTIYF. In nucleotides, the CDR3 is TGTGCCAGCAGCCCCGGTCCATACACTCCTTACTCTGGAAACACCATATATTTT.

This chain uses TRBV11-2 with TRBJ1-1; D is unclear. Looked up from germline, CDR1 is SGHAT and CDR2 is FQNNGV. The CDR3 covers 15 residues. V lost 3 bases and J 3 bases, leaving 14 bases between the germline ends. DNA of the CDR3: TGTGCCAGCAGCTTTGATGGGTTTGGGGACACTGAAGCTTTCTTT. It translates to CASSFDGFGDTEAFF.